The subject of this entry is one T cell receptor beta chain. The antigen is undetermined. The V gene's germline CDR1 is SEHNR and CDR2 FQNEAQ (reference sequence). Trimming took 1 base from V and 3 from J, leaving 10 bases between them. The CDR3 sequence is 14 residues long. This record comes from a study of T-cell reconstitution after alpha-beta-depleted transplantation in children. The study's findings and limits: After transplant, at about two months, alpha-beta T cells were reportedly derived from several hundred expanded graft clones.

Preparation of the TCRbeta library was carried out with unique molecular identifiers. One entry per CDR3 protein results from TCRdb running MiXCR on the PCR reads. In the table there are fewer than 250,000 distinct CDR3 sequences, roughly a sixth of which are singletons. V and J are TRBV7-9 and TRBJ2-7, with D possibly matching TRBD2 (6 bases). This sample comprised PBMCs, mostly from graft donor cells, obtained 360 days after TCRalphabeta/CD19-depleted stem cell transplant. The origin of this receptor is a male patient aged 2-9 years who had a stem cell transplant for acute lymphoblastic leukemia, so the T cells may come from the graft donor. CDR3 bases: TGTGCCAGCAGCTTAGGGGGAGGATACTACGAGCAGTACTTC. Protein: CASSLGGGYYEQYF.